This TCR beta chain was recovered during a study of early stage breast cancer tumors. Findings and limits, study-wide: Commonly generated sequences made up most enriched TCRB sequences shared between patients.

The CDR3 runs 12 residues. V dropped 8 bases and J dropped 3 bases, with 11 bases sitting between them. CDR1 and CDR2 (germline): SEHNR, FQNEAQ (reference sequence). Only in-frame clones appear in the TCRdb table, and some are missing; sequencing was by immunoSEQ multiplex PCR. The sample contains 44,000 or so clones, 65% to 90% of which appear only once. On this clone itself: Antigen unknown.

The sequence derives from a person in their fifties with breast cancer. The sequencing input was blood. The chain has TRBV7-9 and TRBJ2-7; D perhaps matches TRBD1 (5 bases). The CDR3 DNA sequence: TGTGCCAGCCGAGACAGATACTACGAGCAGTACTTC. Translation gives CASRDRYYEQYF.